The T cell receptor (beta chain) under discussion was sequenced for a study of cytomegalovirus exposure and HLA in healthy donors (dated by TCRdb to the late 2010s). Context from the whole study: According to a later analysis, one platform produced both the 100 to 150 validation repertoires and the 730 or so repertoires of the first cohort. The study aimed to test whether signatures of past pathogen exposure could be identified by cataloging public T cell receptors. In addition to the first cohort of about 650 subjects, a separate validation cohort of 130 or so different subjects was used. The study combined high-throughput TCR immunosequencing, statistical association of individual TCRs with disease status, and machine learning to predict cytomegalovirus infection status.

In regard to this clone: Its antigen remains undetermined. Nothing much larger sits one base from this clone, and base qualities are not available.

Libraries were prepared through the immunoSEQ multiplex PCR assay. In the authors' own workflow: A statistical classification framework was developed to diagnose cytomegalovirus status using the catalog of TCR beta chain sequences. The table comes from immuneACCESS by way of TCRdb, which keeps in-frame sequences with V and J called. Part of the clones is missing from these tables; in studies checked, under half for an unresolved V gene and the rest for unknown reasons. V and J calls and clone size follow that table, whereas D and trimming were derived from the DNA. In this sample the table shows approximately 270,000 clones, 80% to 90% of which occur a single time. Together, the top ten hold roughly 1% of the sample. Separate from the roughly 650-subject first cohort, the validation cohort of over 90 subjects was the group to which the donors belonged. The germline V gene gives CDR1 as SGHRS and CDR2 as YFSETQ. Reading from cysteine to phenylalanine, the CDR3 counts 14 amino acids. Only CDR3 DNA remains: 42 bases, in frame from the first base. A distance of 9 bases separates the germline ends of V and J, which lose 0 bases and 3 bases respectively.

The paper as a whole reports these results and caveats: Subsequent analysis determined that TCRs grouped into clusters in the first cohort also showed a tendency toward co-occurrence across the roughly 120 validation repertoires, and 85% to 95% of cluster scores exceeded 0. Three of the identified cytomegalovirus-associated TCR beta chains were confirmed in vitro to be specific for cytomegalovirus antigens. The authors suggested that the approach could potentially be extended to other disease states and immunological phenotypes. Most TCR sequences were observed very rarely across donors, whereas some public TCRs were present in many individuals. The classifier was reported to diagnose cytomegalovirus status with high specificity and sensitivity in both the original and validation cohorts. A total of 150 to 200 TCR beta chains were listed by the study as associated with cytomegalovirus. A later analysis lacked HLA typing for the validation cohort, so it scored co-occurrence in that cohort across all 110 or so repertoires.

Sequencing was performed on PBMCs. The rearranged segments are TRBV5-1 and TRBJ1-1; the D region possibly corresponds to TRBD1 (5 bases align). This clonotype was sampled from a woman younger than 30 in good health and CMV-seronegative. The DNA sequence is TGCGCCAGCAGCTTGGGGGGCGCGGACACTGAAGCTTTCTTT. The encoded protein is CASSLGGADTEAFF.